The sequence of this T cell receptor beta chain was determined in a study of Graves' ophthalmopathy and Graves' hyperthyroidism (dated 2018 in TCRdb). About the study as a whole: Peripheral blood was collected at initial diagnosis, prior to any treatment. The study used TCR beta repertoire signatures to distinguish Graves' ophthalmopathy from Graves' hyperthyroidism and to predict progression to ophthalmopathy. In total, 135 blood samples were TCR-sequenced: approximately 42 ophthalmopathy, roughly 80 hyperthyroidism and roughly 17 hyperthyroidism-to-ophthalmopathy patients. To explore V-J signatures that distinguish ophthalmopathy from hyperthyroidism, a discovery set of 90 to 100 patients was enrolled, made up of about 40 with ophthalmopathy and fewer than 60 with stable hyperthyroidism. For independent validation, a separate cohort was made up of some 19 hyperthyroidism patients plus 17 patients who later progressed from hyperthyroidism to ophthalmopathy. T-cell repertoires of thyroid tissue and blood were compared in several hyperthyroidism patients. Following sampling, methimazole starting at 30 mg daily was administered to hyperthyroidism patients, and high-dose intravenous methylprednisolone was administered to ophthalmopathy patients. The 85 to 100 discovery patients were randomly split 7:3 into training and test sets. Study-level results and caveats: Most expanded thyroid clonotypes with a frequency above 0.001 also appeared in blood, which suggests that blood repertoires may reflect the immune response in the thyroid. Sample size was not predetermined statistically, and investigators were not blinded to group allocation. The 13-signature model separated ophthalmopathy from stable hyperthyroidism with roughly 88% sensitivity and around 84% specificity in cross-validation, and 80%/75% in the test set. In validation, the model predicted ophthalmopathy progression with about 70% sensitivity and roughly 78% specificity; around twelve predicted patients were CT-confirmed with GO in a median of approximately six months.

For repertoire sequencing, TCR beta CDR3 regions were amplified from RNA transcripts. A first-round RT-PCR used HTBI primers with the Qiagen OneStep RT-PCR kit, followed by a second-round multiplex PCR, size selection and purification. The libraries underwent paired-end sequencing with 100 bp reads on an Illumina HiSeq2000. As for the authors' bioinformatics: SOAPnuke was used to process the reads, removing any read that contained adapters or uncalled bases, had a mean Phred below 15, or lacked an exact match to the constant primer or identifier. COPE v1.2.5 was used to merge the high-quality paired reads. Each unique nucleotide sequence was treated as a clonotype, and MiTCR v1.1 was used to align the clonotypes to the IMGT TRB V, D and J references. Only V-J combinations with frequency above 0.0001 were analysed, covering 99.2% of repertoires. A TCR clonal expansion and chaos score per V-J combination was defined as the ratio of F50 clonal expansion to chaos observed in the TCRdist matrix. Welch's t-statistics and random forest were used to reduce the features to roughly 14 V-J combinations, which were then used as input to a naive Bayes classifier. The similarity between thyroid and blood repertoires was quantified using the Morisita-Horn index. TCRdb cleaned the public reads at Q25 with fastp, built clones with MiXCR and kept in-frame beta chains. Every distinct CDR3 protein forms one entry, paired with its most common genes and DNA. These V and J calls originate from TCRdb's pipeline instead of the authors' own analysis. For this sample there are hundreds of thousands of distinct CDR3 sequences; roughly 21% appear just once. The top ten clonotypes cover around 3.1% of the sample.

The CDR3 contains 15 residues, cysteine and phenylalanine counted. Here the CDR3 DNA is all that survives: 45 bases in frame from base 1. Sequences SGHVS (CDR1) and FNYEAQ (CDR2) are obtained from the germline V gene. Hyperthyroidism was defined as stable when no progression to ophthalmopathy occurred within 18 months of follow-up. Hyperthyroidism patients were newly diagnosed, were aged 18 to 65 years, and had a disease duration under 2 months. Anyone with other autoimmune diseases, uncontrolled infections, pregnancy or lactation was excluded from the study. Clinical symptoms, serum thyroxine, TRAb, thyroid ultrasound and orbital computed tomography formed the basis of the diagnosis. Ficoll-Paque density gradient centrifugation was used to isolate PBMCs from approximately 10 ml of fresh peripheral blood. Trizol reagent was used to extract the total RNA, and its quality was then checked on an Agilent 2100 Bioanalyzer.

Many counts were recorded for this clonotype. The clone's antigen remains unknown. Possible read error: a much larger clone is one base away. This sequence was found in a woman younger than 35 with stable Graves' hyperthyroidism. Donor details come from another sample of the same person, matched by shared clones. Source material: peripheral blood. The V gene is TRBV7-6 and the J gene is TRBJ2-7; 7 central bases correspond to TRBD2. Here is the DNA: TGTGCCGGCAGCTTAGCAGCTAGCGGCCCCTACGAGCAGTACTTC. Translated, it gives CAGSLAASGPYEQYF.